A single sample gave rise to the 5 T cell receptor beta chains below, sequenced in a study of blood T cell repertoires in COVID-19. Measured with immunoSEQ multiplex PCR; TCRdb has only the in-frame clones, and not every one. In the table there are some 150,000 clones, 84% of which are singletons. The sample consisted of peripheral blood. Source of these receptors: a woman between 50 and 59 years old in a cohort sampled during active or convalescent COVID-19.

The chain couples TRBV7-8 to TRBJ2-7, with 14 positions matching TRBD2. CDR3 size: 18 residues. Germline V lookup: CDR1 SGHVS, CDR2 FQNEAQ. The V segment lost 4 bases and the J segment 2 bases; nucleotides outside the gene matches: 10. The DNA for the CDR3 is TGTGCCAGCAGCTCTCAGGGACTAGCGGGGGCCCGGACCTACGAGCAGTACTTC. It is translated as CASSSQGLAGARTYEQYF. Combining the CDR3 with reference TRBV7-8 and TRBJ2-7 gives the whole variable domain GAGVSQSPRYKVAKRGQDVALRCDPISGHVSLFWYQQALGQGPEFLTYFQNEAQLDKSGLPSDRFFAERPEGSVSTLKIQRTQQEDSAVYLCASSSQGLAGARTYEQYFGPGTRLTVT.

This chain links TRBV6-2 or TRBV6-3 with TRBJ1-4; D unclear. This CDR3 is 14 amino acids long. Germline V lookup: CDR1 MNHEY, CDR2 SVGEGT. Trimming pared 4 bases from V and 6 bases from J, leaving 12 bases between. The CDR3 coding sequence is TGTGCCAGCAGTTCCCCGGGGAGAGATGAAAAACTGTTTTTT. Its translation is CASSSPGRDEKLFF.

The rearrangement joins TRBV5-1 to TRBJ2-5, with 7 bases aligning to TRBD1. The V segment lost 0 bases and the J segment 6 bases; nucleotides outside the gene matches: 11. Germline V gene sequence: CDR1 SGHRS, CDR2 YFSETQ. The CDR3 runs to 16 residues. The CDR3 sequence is CASSLAGTEEGKTQYF. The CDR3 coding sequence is TGCGCCAGCAGCTTGGCCGGGACAGAGGAAGGGAAGACCCAGTACTTC.

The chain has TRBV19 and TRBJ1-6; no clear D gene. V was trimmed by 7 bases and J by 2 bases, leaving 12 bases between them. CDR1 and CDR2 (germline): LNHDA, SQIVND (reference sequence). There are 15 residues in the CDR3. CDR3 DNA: TGTGCCAGTAAAGACCGGGGAACCTATAATTCACCCCTCCACTTT. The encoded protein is CASKDRGTYNSPLHF. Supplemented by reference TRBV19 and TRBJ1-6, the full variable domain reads DGGITQSPKYLFRKEGQNVTLSCEQNLNHDAMYWYRQDPGQGLRLIYYSQIVNDFQKGDIAEGYSVSREKKESFPLTVTSAQKNPTAFYLCASKDRGTYNSPLHFGNGTRLTVT.

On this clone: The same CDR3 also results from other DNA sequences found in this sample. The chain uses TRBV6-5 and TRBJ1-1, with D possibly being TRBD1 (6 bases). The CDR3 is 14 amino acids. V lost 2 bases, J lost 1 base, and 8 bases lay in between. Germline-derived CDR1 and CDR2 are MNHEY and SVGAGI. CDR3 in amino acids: CASSYEGQNTEAFF. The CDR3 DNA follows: TGTGCCAGCAGTTACGAGGGACAGAACACTGAAGCTTTCTTT.